Included here is one T cell receptor (beta chain) sequence, with context. The antigen is not known. The data were obtained in a study of T cell clones after liver transplantation. Study-level information: A pre-transplant mixed lymphocyte reaction with TCRbeta sequencing defined graft-donor-reactive clones followed in post-transplant blood.

Germline loops: CDR1 LNHDA, CDR2 SQIVND (reference sequence). The V and J ends lost 7 bases and 2 bases respectively, with 15 bases between them. The CDR3 extends over 15 amino acids. Assay used: immunoSEQ multiplex PCR; TCRdb lists only in-frame clones, some missing. The data show fewer than 65,000 clones, with about 70% seen just once and roughly a tenth held by the top ten. Findings and caveats of the study: Compared with third party-reactive sequences, donor-reactive ones declined more, independent of withdrawal success.

The origin of this receptor is a human patient who received a liver transplant. A subset of T cells may come from the graft donor. Material: CD4+ T cells from blood, obtained at the 22-month timepoint. This rearrangement joins TRBV19 to TRBJ2-1; maybe TRBD2 (6 bases). The DNA of the CDR3 is TGTGCCAGTAAGGGAGCGGGTTATACCTACAATGAGCAGTTCTTC. Protein product: CASKGAGYTYNEQFF.